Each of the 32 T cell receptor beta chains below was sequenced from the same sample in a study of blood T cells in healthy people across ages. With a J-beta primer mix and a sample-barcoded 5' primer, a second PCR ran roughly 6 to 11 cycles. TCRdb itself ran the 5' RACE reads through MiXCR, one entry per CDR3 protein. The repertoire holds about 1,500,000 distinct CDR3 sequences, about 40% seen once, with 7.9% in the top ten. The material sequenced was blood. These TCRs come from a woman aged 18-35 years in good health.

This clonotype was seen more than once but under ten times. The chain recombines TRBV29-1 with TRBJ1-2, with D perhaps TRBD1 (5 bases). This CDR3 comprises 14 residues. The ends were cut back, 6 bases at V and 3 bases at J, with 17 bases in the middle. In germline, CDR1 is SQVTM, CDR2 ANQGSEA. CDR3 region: CSVAGDGVHYGYTF. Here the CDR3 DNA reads TGCAGCGTAGCGGGGGACGGTGTACACTATGGCTACACCTTC.

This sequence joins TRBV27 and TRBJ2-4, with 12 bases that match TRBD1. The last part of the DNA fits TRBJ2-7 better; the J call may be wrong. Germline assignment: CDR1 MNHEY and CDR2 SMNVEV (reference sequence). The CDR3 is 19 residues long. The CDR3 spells CASSLSWGQGAPAIYEQYF. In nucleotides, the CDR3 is TGTGCCAGCAGTTTATCGTGGGGACAGGGGGCGCCCGCTATCTACGAGCAGTACTTC.

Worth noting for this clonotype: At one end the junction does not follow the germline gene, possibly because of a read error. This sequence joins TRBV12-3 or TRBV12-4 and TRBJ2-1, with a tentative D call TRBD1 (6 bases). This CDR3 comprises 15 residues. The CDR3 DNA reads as TGTGCCAGCAGGGAGACAGGTAGCTCCTACAATGGGCAGTTCTTC. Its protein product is CASRETGSSYNGQFF.

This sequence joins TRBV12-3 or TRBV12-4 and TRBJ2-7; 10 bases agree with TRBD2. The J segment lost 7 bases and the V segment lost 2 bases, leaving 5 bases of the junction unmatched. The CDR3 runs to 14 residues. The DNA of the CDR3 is TGTGCCAGCAGTTTAAGCGGGAGGGCCTCTGAGCAGTACTTC. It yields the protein CASSLSGRASEQYF.

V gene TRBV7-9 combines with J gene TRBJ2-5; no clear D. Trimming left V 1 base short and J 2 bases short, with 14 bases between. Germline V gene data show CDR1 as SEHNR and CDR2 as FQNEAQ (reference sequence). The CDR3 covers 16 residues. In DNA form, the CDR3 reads TGTGCCAGCAGCTTAGACTTCCTGCTCGGGCAAGAGACCCAGTACTTC. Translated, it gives CASSLDFLLGQETQYF.

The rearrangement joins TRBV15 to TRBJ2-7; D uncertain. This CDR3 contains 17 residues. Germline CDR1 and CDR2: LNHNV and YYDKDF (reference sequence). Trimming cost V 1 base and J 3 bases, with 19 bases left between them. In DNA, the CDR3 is TGTGCCACCAGCAGAGGTTTGAGTGAGAGCTCAATCTACGAGCAGTACTTC. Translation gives CATSRGLSESSIYEQYF.

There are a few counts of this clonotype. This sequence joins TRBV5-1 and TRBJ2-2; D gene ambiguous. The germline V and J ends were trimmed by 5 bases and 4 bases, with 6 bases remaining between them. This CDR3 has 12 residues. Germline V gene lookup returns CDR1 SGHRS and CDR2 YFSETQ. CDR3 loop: CASRGFTGELFF. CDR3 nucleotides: TGCGCCAGCAGGGGGTTCACCGGGGAGCTGTTTTTT.

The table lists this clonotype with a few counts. In DNA form, the CDR3 reads TGTGCTAGTGGTTTGAGTTCAAGCTCACTGAACTATGGCTACACCTTC. It specifies CASGLSSSSLNYGYTF. This rearrangement joins TRBV12-5 to TRBJ1-2, with D unresolved. CDR3 length: 16 amino acids. Trimming removed 2 bases from V and 2 bases from J, with 15 bases in between. Germline lookup yields CDR1 LGHNT and CDR2 FRNRAP. Full variable domain (outside the CDR3, taken from reference TRBV12-5 and TRBJ1-2): DARVTQTPRHKVTEMGQEVTMRCQPILGHNTVFWYRQTMMQGLELLAYFRNRAPLDDSGMPKDRFSAEMPDATLATLKIQPSEPRDSAVYFCASGLSSSSLNYGYTFGSGTRLTVV.

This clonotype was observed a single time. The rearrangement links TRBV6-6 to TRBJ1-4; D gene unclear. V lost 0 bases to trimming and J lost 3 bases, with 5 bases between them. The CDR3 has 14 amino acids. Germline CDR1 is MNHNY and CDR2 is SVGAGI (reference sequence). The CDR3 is CASSYSRSNEKLFF. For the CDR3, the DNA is TGTGCCAGCAGTTACTCGCGGTCTAATGAAAAACTGTTTTTT.

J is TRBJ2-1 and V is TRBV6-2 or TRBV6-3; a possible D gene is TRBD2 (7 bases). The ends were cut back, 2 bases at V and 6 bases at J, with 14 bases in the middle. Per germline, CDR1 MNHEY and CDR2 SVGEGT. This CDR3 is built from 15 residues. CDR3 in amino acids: CASSYEGGRPNEQFF. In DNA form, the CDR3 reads TGTGCCAGCAGTTACGAGGGGGGGCGACCCAATGAGCAGTTCTTC.

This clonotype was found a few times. CDR3 bases: TGTGCCAGCACCGGGACAGGGGGCACCTGGGGCTACACCTTC. It specifies CASTGTGGTWGYTF. The chain is built from TRBV6-1 and TRBJ1-2; the match to TRBD1 covers 12 bases. The CDR3 length is 14 residues. Per germline, CDR1 MNHNS and CDR2 SASEGT. The V and J ends lost 7 bases and 8 bases, in that order; junction bases with no gene match: 8.

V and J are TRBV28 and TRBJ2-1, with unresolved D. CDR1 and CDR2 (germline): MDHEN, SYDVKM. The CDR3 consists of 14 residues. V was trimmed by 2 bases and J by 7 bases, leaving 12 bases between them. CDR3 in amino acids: CASSLMIAKNEQFF. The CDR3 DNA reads TGTGCCAGCAGTTTAATGATAGCCAAGAATGAGCAGTTCTTC.

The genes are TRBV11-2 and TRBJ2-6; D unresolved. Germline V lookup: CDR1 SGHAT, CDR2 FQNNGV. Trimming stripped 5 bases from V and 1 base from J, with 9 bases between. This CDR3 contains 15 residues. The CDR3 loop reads CASSTPRSGANVLTF. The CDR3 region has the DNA TGTGCCAGCAGCACCCCGCGGTCTGGGGCCAACGTCCTGACTTTC.

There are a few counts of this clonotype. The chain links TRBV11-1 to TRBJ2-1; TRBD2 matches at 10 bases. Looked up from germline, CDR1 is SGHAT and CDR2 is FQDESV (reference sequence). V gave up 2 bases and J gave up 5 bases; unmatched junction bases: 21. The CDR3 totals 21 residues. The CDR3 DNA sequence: TGTGCCAGCAGCTTAACTTTTGAAATCCTAGCGGGAGAAGGGAGGAACAATGAGCAGTTCTTC. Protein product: CASSLTFEILAGEGRNNEQFF.

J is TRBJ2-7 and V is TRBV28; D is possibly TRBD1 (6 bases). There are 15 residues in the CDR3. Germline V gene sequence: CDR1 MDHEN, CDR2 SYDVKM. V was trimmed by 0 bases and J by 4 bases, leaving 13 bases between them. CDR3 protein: CASSLWPRGTYEQYF. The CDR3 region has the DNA TGTGCCAGCAGTTTATGGCCCAGGGGCACGTACGAGCAGTACTTC.

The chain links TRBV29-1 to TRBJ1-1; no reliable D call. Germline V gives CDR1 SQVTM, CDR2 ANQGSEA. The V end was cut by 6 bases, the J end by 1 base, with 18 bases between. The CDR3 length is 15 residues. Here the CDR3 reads CSVGSVDRRNTEAFF. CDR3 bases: TGCAGCGTGGGCTCAGTGGACCGAAGGAACACTGAAGCTTTCTTT.

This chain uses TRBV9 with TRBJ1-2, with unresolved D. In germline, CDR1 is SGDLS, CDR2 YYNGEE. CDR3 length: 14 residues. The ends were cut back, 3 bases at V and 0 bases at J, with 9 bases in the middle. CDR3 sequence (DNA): TGTGCCAGCAGCGGAACCGGTACTAACTATGGCTACACCTTC. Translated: CASSGTGTNYGYTF.

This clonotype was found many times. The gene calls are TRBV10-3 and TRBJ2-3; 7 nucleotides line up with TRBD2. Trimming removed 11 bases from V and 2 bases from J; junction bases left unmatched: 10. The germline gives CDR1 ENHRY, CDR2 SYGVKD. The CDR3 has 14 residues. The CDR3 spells CAAGELPFTDTQYF. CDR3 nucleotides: TGTGCCGCGGGAGAACTACCTTTCACAGATACGCAGTATTTT.

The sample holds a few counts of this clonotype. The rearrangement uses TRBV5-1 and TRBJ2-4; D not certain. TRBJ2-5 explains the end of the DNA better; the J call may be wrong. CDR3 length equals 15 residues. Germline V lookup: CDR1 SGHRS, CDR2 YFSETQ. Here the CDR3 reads CASSFKGFIEETQYF. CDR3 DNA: TGCGCCAGCAGCTTCAAGGGCTTCATAGAAGAGACCCAGTACTTC.

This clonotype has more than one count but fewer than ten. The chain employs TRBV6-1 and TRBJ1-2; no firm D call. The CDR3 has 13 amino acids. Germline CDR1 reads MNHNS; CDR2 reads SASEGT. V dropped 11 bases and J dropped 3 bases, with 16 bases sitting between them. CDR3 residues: CASRGVLDYGYTF. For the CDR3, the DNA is TGTGCCTCACGCGGGGTCCTCGACTATGGCTACACCTTC.

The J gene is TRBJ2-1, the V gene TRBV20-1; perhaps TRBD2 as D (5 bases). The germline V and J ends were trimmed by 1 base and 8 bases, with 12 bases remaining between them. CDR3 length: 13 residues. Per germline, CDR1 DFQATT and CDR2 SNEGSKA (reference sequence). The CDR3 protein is CSARVTSRDEQFF. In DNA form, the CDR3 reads TGCAGTGCTAGAGTAACTAGTAGGGATGAGCAGTTCTTC.

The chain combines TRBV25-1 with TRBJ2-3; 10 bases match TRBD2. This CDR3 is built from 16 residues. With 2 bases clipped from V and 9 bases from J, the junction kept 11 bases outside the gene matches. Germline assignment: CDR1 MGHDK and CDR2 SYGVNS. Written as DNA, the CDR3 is TGTGCCAGCAGTGAAGGACTAGCGGCATACGAGAGCACGCAGTATTTT. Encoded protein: CASSEGLAAYESTQYF.

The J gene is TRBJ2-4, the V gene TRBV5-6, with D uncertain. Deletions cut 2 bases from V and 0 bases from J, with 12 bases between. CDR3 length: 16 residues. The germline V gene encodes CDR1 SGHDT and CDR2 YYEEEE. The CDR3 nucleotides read TGTGCCAGCAGCTTCTTTGGACCAGTAGCCAAAAACATTCAGTACTTC. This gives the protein CASSFFGPVAKNIQYF.

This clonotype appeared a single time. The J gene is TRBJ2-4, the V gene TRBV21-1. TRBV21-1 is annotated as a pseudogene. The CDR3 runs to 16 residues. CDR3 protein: CASSKGPGLAKNIQYF. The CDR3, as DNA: TGTGCCAGCAGCAAAGGGCCAGGGCTAGCCAAAAACATTCAGTACTTC.

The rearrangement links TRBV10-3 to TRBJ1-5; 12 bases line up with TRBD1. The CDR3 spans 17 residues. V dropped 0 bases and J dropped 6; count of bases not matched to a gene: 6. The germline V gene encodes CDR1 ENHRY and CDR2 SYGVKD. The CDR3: CAISESNSGQGAQPQHF. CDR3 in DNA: TGTGCCATCAGTGAGTCGAACTCGGGACAGGGGGCTCAGCCCCAGCATTTT.

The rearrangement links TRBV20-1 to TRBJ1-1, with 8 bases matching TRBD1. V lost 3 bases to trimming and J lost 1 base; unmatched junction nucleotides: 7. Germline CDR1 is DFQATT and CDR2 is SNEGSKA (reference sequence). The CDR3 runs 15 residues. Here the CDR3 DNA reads TGCAGTGCTAGTCTCAGGGGGCTCAAGAACACTGAAGCTTTCTTT. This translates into CSASLRGLKNTEAFF.

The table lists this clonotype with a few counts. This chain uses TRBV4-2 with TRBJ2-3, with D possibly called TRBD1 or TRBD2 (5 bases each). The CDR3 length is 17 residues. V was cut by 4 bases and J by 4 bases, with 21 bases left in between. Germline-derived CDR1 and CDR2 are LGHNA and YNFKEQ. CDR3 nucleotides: TGTGCCAGCAGCCCGATAGGGGCGCTCGGGGATTCAGATACGCAGTATTTT. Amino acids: CASSPIGALGDSDTQYF.

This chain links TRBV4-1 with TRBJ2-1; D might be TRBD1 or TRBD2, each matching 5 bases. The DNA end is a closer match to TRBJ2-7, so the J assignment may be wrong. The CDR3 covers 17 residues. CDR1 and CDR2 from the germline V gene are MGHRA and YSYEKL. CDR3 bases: TGCGCCAGCAGCCCGACCCCCGGGACCCGGGGCTACAATGAGCAGTACTTC. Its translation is CASSPTPGTRGYNEQYF.

DNA of the CDR3: TGTGCCAGCAGCCATAGCGGGGGGGGCTCCTACGAGCAGTACTTC. Encoded protein: CASSHSGGGSYEQYF. V is TRBV28 and J is TRBJ2-7; 11 bases are shared with TRBD2. The germline gives CDR1 MDHEN, CDR2 SYDVKM. The CDR3 has 15 residues. Trimming cost V 6 bases and J 0 bases; bases outside gene matches: 4.

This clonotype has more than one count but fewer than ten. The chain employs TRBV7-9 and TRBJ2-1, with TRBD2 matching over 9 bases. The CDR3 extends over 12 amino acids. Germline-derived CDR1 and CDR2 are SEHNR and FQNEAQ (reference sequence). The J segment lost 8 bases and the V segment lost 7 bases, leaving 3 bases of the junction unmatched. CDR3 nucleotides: TGTGCCAGCACTAGCGGGATCTATGAGCAGTTCTTC. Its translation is CASTSGIYEQFF. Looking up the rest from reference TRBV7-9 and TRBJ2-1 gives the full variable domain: DTGVSQNPRHKITKRGQNVTFRCDPISEHNRLYWYRQTLGQGPEFLTYFQNEAQLEKSRLLSDRFSAERPKGSFSTLEIQRTEQGDSAMYLCASTSGIYEQFFGPGTRLTVL.

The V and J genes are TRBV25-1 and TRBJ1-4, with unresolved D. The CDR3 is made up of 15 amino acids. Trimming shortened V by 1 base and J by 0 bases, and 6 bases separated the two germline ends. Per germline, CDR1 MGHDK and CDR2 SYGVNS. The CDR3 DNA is TGTGCCAGCAGTGAATTAGGGCCAACTAATGAAAAACTGTTTTTT. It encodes CASSELGPTNEKLFF. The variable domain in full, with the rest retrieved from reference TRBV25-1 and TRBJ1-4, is EADIYQTPRYLVIGTGKKITLECSQTMGHDKMYWYQQDPGMELHLIHYSYGVNSTEKGDLSSESTVSRIRTEHFPLTLESARPSHTSQYLCASSELGPTNEKLFFGSGTQLSVL.

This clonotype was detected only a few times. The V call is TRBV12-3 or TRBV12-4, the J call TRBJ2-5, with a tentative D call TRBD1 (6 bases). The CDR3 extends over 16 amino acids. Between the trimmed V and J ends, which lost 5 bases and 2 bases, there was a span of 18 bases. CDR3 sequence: CASSPRTEFYQETQYF. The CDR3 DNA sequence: TGTGCCAGCAGTCCTCGGACAGAATTCTATCAAGAGACCCAGTACTTC.